The T cell receptor (beta chain) under discussion was sequenced for a study of blood T cell repertoires in COVID-19. The overall study: Sites in the United States, Italy and Spain provided acute and convalescent COVID-19 samples. Sample material is recorded as cDNA or gDNA derived from T cells, B-cell-depleted T cells, or PBMCs.

Seattle-derived patients entered the study during active infection and were followed longitudinally. The CDR3 is made up of 15 amino acids. Germline lookup yields CDR1 MDHEN and CDR2 SYDVKM. Trimming removed 8 bases from V and 4 bases from J, with 18 bases in between. How the authors handled the data: For nucleated cells, counts were estimated from reference gene primer amplification. The table came from immunoSEQ multiplex PCR; TCRdb's copy has only in-frame clones and leaves some out. The D gene and trimming were derived from the DNA, and the V and J assignments and clone size from that table. The sample records some 260,000 clones, roughly 88% being singletons.

The TCR comes from a woman aged 65 to 85 with COVID-19, enrolled during active disease. Input material: peripheral blood. The chain uses TRBV28 and TRBJ1-5; D may be TRBD1 (5 bases). This CDR3 is CASSFWTSLNQPQHF. The CDR3 DNA sequence: TGTGCCAGCTCCTTCTGGACAAGTCTTAATCAGCCCCAGCATTTT.